The rows below give T cell receptor beta chains drawn from one sample of a study of OX40 agonist ivuxolimab in advanced cancers. TCRdb's table, derived via immunoSEQ multiplex PCR, lists solely in-frame clones and lacks some. The sample gives 37,000 or so clones, roughly 85% of which show up once; roughly 16% is in the top ten. The sample was CD4+ or CD8+ T cells sorted from blood, taken in a trial of the OX40 agonist ivuxolimab. Every receptor here comes from an adult with an advanced solid tumor such as melanoma, head and neck, liver or kidney cancer. CDR3s leave out the opening cysteine and the closing phenylalanine or tryptophan.

j_call v_call cdr3_aa
TRBJ2-1 TRBV4-3 ASSQDGQTNEQF
TRBJ2-7 TRBV5-5 ASSLGRGLRYEQY
TRBJ2-3 TRBV7-2 AAPLNLAGITRLDTQY
TRBJ1-5 TRBV10-3 AISEADRGPIYSNQPQH
TRBJ1-2 TRBV25-1 ASSEWKHNPYGYT
TRBJ1-5 TRBV15 ATSRGGQQQPQH
TRBJ1-2 TRBV27 ASSPSPGLLWLHLRFGVSGYT
TRBJ2-1 TRBV30 AWSVLSGGYNEQF
TRBJ2-2 TRBV19 ASSIGWTSGESGELF
TRBJ2-1 TRBV30 AWGSTSGGPRTYNEQF
TRBJ2-1 TRBV6-5 ASSTSEVDEQF
TRBJ2-7 TRBV10-2 ASSQEGWYEQY
TRBJ1-5 TRBV19 ASSMGGQPQH
TRBJ2-2 TRBV7-9 ASGQSGGGGELF
TRBJ1-1 TRBV6-5 ASSYLRDGNTEAF
TRBJ1-1 TRBV30 AWKALEAF
TRBJ1-5 TRBV27 ASSLTGISQPQH
TRBJ1-2 TRBV15 ATSVYGYT
TRBJ2-1 TRBV27 ASSLDLAVYNEQF
TRBJ1-6 TRBV6-4 ASSEAGPNSPLH
TRBJ2-4 TRBV7-3 ASSLGLAGGNIQY
TRBJ2-1 TRBV6-1 ASSVPTAITGYNEQF
TRBJ1-1 TRBV29-1 SVVFFMGEENTEAF
TRBJ2-2 TRBV6-5 ASSYGTAHTGELF
TRBJ2-2 TRBV6-9 ASSSDKPTDSGAV
TRBJ2-3 TRBV7-9 ASSLALRTGISADTQY
TRBJ1-3 TRBV4-3 ASSQDRAGTIGNTIY
TRBJ2-1 TRBV4-1 ASSQGLAGNDEQF
TRBJ2-7 TRBV9 ASSTSGTLSEEQY
TRBJ2-1 TRBV27 ASRTGYNEQF
TRBJ2-1 TRBV7-3 ASSSSGSPYNEQF
TRBJ1-2 TRBV6-5 ASSSGQEIYGYT
TRBJ1-1 TRBV6-5 ASSSGASGAF
TRBJ2-3 TRBV6-5 ASSSDRASTDTQY
TRBJ1-1 TRBV6-1 ASRHTAELNTEAF
TRBJ1-1 TRBV7-7 ASSTGVNTEAF
TRBJ2-6 TRBV27 ASSLVSSGVSGANVLT
TRBJ2-5 TRBV13 ASSRGQGLGETQY
TRBJ2-7 TRBV6-6 ASSLTPYEQY
TRBJ2-5 TRBV5-1 ASSSPLAGFQETQY
TRBJ2-5 TRBV7-8 ASSLDRRLNQETQY
TRBJ2-2 TRBV5-8 ASSSLVNSENTGELF
TRBJ1-5 TRBV7-2 ASSLGQGYSNQPQH
TRBJ2-3 TRBV7-9 ASSPFPGLAGSTDTQY
TRBJ1-5 TRBV4-1 ASSQDPGAARQPQH
TRBJ2-2 TRBV15 ATSRDRGAGELF
TRBJ2-7 TRBV6-5 ASSYSDRGLYEQY
TRBJ2-5 TRBV6-6 ASSYSGGFETQY
TRBJ2-6 TRBV10-1 ASSESGFGRANVLT
TRBJ2-5 TRBV7-9 ASKDTSGRAIQETQY